This is a list of T cell receptor beta chains from one sample in a study of graft-versus-host responses after intestinal transplantation. The assay was immunoSEQ multiplex PCR, and TCRdb's table has in-frame clones only and misses some. Of 50,000 to 75,000 clones detected, roughly 90% appear once; the ten largest clones hold 1.5% to 2%. Sample: ileum tissue, taken around 350 days after transplant. The receptors originated from a human patient who received an intestinal transplant, so some T cells may come from the graft donor. Both conserved end residues are part of each CDR3. Each record gives: V gene, D gene, J gene, clone size, CDR3 length, CDR3 DNA, CDR3 protein. The D gene is left open where the match is weak. Clone size, where shown, is once, few, many, or a class for clones that have expanded.

V: TRBV2; D: .; J: TRBJ2-3; size: .; length: 13; DNA: TGTGCCAGCAGTGAAGCGCCCGGAGATACGCAGTATTTT; CDR3: CASSEAPGDTQYF
V: TRBV5-5; D: .; J: TRBJ2-3; size: .; length: 8; DNA: TGCGGCGCAGATACGCAGTATTTT; CDR3: CGADTQYF
V: TRBV29-1; D: .; J: TRBJ2-1; size: .; length: 11; DNA: TGCAGCGTTGAGGTAGCCTATGAGCAGTTCTTC; CDR3: CSVEVAYEQFF
V: TRBV6-6; D: .; J: TRBJ1-5; size: .; length: 15; DNA: TGTGCCAGCAGCACTGACCAGTATAGCAATCAGCCCCAGCATTTT; CDR3: CASSTDQYSNQPQHF
V: TRBV10-2; D: TRBD2; J: TRBJ2-7; size: .; length: 15; DNA: TGCGCCAGCAGTGAGTCGGGACTAGCGGGAGCCGAGCAGTACTTC; CDR3: CASSESGLAGAEQYF
V: TRBV2; D: .; J: TRBJ2-7; size: .; length: 12; DNA: TGTGCCAGCAGTGAGAGACTCCCCGAGCAGTACTTC; CDR3: CASSERLPEQYF
V: TRBV2; D: TRBD1; J: TRBJ2-1; size: .; length: 12; DNA: TGTGCCAGCAGTGGAGACAGGGCTGAGCAGTTCTTC; CDR3: CASSGDRAEQFF
V: TRBV28; D: TRBD2; J: TRBJ2-2; size: .; length: 17; DNA: TGTGCCAGCAGAACCACGACTAGCGGGAGGCGGACCGGGGAGCTGTTTTTT; CDR3: CASRTTTSGRRTGELFF
V: TRBV18; D: .; J: TRBJ1-2; size: once; length: 14; DNA: TGTGCCAGCTCACCGACAGGCGACACCTATGGCTACACCTTC; CDR3: CASSPTGDTYGYTF
V: TRBV6-4; D: .; J: TRBJ1-2; size: .; length: 12; DNA: TGTGCCAGTCAGACGGGTCCCGAGGGCTACACCTTC; CDR3: CASQTGPEGYTF
V: TRBV25-1; D: .; J: TRBJ2-1; size: .; length: 16; DNA: TGTGCCAGCAGTGAATATGGGGGAGGTGGCTACAATGAGCAGTTCTTC; CDR3: CASSEYGGGGYNEQFF
V: TRBV7-9; D: TRBD1; J: TRBJ1-2; size: .; length: 16; DNA: TGTGCCGGCAGCTCAATAACGGGGGACAGAAGGCTTGGCTACACCTTC; CDR3: CAGSSITGDRRLGYTF
V: TRBV27; D: .; J: TRBJ2-7; size: .; length: 13; DNA: TGTGCCAGCTCGATTGAGGGTCTTTACGAGCAGTACTTC; CDR3: CASSIEGLYEQYF
V: TRBV2; D: .; J: TRBJ1-5; size: .; length: 14; DNA: TGTGCCAGCAGCTGGGGGTCCCCAGGGCAGCCCCAGCATTTT; CDR3: CASSWGSPGQPQHF
V: TRBV7-9; D: .; J: TRBJ2-5; size: .; length: 13; DNA: TGTGCCAGCAGCTTTGGGTACCCAGAGACCCAGTACTTC; CDR3: CASSFGYPETQYF
V: TRBV25-1; D: .; J: TRBJ1-1; size: .; length: 16; DNA: TGTGCCAGCAGTGAATATTACCTTCAGGCGAACACTGAAGCTTTCTTT; CDR3: CASSEYYLQANTEAFF
V: TRBV19; D: TRBD2; J: TRBJ2-1; size: .; length: 15; DNA: TGTGCCAGTAGTATTACCCAGCGGGGGGGCGATGAGCAGTTCTTC; CDR3: CASSITQRGGDEQFF
V: TRBV6-1; D: .; J: TRBJ2-1; size: .; length: 12; DNA: TGTGCCAGCAGCGAGAATTACAATGAGCAGTTCTTC; CDR3: CASSENYNEQFF
V: TRBV9; D: .; J: TRBJ2-3; size: .; length: 15; DNA: TGTGCCAGCAGCGTAGACGGGGACCCAGGAAATACGCAGTATTTT; CDR3: CASSVDGDPGNTQYF
V: TRBV5-1; D: .; J: TRBJ2-7; size: .; length: 13; DNA: TGCGCCAGCAGCTCTCCCTGGGGTTACGAGCAGTACTTC; CDR3: CASSSPWGYEQYF
V: TRBV28; D: .; J: TRBJ1-1; size: once; length: 14; DNA: TGTGCCAGCAGTTTAACGGTGAAGGGCACTGAAGCTTTCTTT; CDR3: CASSLTVKGTEAFF
V: TRBV15; D: .; J: TRBJ1-2; size: .; length: 15; DNA: TGTGCCACCAGCAGAGATCCTGGGGGGTTAGATGGCTACACCTTC; CDR3: CATSRDPGGLDGYTF
V: TRBV9; D: TRBD1; J: TRBJ2-1; size: .; length: 15; DNA: TGTGCCAGCAGCTCGACGGGACAGAACTACAATGAGCAGTTCTTC; CDR3: CASSSTGQNYNEQFF
V: TRBV19; D: .; J: TRBJ2-7; size: .; length: 15; DNA: TGTGCCAGTAGTATAGCCAGGGAGAGCTCCTACGAGCAGTACTTC; CDR3: CASSIARESSYEQYF
V: TRBV4-1; D: TRBD2; J: TRBJ2-3; size: .; length: 17; DNA: TGCGCCAGCAGCCCGCTTACTAGCGGGGGATTGAGAGATACGCAGTATTTT; CDR3: CASSPLTSGGLRDTQYF
V: TRBV5-1; D: TRBD2; J: TRBJ2-3; size: .; length: 17; DNA: TGCGCCAGCAGCTTGGAGTCTAGCGGGGGGCTCACAGATACGCAGTATTTT; CDR3: CASSLESSGGLTDTQYF
V: TRBV6-5; D: TRBD1; J: TRBJ1-1; size: .; length: 13; DNA: TGTGCCAGCAAACTGGACAGGCGCACTGAAGCTTTCTTT; CDR3: CASKLDRRTEAFF
V: TRBV2; D: .; J: TRBJ1-6; size: .; length: 15; DNA: TGTGCCAGCAGTGAGGGGGATTACTATAATTCATCCCTCGACTTT; CDR3: CASSEGDYYNSSLDF
V: TRBV6-1; D: .; J: TRBJ1-4; size: .; length: 11; DNA: TGTGCCAGCAGTGGTAGGGTAGAACTGTTTTTT; CDR3: CASSGRVELFF
V: TRBV28; D: TRBD1; J: TRBJ1-5; size: .; length: 16; DNA: TGTGCCAGCAGTTTAGTCGGACAGGGAAGCAATCAGCCCCAGCATTTT; CDR3: CASSLVGQGSNQPQHF
V: TRBV5-4; D: .; J: TRBJ2-1; size: .; length: 16; DNA: TGTGCCAGCAGCTTGTCCCGAGGGGGGATATACAATGAGCAGTTCTTC; CDR3: CASSLSRGGIYNEQFF
V: TRBV6-5; D: .; J: TRBJ1-5; size: .; length: 11; DNA: TGTGCCAGCGGACACAATCAGCCCCAGCATTTT; CDR3: CASGHNQPQHF
V: TRBV27; D: .; J: TRBJ2-7; size: .; length: 13; DNA: TGTGCCAGCAGTTTCGGGGCGACCTACGAGCAGTACTTC; CDR3: CASSFGATYEQYF
V: TRBV28; D: .; J: TRBJ2-5; size: .; length: 12; DNA: TGTGCCAGCAGGAAGACGCTAGAGACCCAGTACTTC; CDR3: CASRKTLETQYF
V: TRBV6-5; D: .; J: TRBJ2-7; size: once; length: 12; DNA: TGTGCCAGCAGCCAACAGGCGGGCGAGCAGTACTTC; CDR3: CASSQQAGEQYF
V: TRBV2; D: TRBD1; J: TRBJ2-7; size: .; length: 12; DNA: TGTGCCGGGACAGGGGAAACCTACGAGCAGTACTTC; CDR3: CAGTGETYEQYF
V: TRBV28; D: .; J: TRBJ2-7; size: .; length: 13; DNA: TGTGCCAGCAGTTTATCAGATACCTACGAGCAGTACTTC; CDR3: CASSLSDTYEQYF
V: TRBV9; D: .; J: TRBJ2-7; size: .; length: 12; DNA: TGTGCCAGTTCTTTGGGTGGTTACGAGCAGTACTTC; CDR3: CASSLGGYEQYF
V: TRBV27; D: TRBD2; J: TRBJ2-7; size: .; length: 16; DNA: TGTGCCAGCAGTTTATCATCAGGGAGGGTCTCCTACGAGCAGTACTTC; CDR3: CASSLSSGRVSYEQYF
V: TRBV4-2; D: .; J: TRBJ1-5; size: .; length: 15; DNA: TGTGCCAGCAGCCAAACAGAAGGGGGCAATCAGCCCCAGCATTTT; CDR3: CASSQTEGGNQPQHF